The present T cell receptor beta chain was sequenced within a study of memory CD8 T cells in hepatitis C reinfection. Looking at the study overall: Samples late or after reinfection came 12 to 24 weeks post-detection.

Method: immunoSEQ multiplex PCR; TCRdb's copy keeps in-frame clones and lacks some. The sample has about 46,000 clones, approximately 92% seen once. Sample time point: late/post reinfection, 12 to 24 weeks after detection. No in vitro expansion preceded TCR sequencing of the sorted cells. The CDR3 runs to 15 residues. In germline, CDR1 is ENHRY, CDR2 SYGVKD. The V segment lost 3 bases and the J segment 5 bases; nucleotides outside the gene matches: 6. This rearrangement joins TRBV10-3 to TRBJ2-5; TRBD1 aligns across 10 bases. The source is a man between 18 and 29 years old with hepatitis C virus infection. Sequencing was done on a sample of naive CD8+ T cells sorted from blood. CDR3 bases: TGTGCCATCAGTGACACCGGGACAGGGGACGAGACCCAGTACTTC. It yields the protein CAISDTGTGDETQYF.